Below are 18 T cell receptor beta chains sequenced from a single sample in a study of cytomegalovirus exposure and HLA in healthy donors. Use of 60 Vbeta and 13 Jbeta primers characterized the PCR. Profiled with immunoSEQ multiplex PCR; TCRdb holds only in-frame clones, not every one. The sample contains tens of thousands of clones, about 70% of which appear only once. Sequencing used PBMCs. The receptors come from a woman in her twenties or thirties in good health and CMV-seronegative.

CDR3 amino acids: CAWSARTLTNSPLHF. As DNA, the CDR3 is TGTGCCTGGAGTGCCCGGACATTAACAAATTCACCCCTCCACTTT. The chain joins TRBV30 to TRBJ1-6; TRBD1 is a possible D gene (5 bases). CDR1 is GTSNPN and CDR2 is SVGIG in the germline V gene (reference sequence). This CDR3 has 15 amino acids. The V end was cut by 1 base, the J end by 7 bases, with 14 bases between.

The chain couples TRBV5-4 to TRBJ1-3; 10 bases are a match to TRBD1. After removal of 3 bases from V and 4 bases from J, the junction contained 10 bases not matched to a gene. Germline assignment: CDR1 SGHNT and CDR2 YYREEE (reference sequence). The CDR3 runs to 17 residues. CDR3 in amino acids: CASSSLRDRGSGNTIYF. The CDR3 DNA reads TGTGCCAGCAGCTCACTCCGGGACAGGGGCTCCGGAAACACCATATATTTT.

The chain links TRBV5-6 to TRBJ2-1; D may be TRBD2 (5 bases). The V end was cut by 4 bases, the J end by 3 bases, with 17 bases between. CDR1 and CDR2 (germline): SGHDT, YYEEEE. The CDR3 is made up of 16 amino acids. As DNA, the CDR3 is TGTGCCAGCAGCCTACGGCGACTCCGGGACTACAATGAGCAGTTCTTC. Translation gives CASSLRRLRDYNEQFF.

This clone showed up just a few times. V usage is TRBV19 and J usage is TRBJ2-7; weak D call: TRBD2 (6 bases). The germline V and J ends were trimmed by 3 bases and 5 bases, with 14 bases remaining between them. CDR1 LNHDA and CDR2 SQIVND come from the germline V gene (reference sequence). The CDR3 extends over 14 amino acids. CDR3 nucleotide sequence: TGTGCCAGTAGTATGCAGTGGGGGGTCCACGAGCAGTACTTC. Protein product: CASSMQWGVHEQYF. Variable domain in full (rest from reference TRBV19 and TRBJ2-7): DGGITQSPKYLFRKEGQNVTLSCEQNLNHDAMYWYRQDPGQGLRLIYYSQIVNDFQKGDIAEGYSVSREKKESFPLTVTSAQKNPTAFYLCASSMQWGVHEQYFGPGTRLTVT.

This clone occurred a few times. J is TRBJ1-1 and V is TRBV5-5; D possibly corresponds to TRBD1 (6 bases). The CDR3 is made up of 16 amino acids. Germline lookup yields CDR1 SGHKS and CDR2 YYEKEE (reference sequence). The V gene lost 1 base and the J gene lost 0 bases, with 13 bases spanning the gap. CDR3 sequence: CASSLRQDLMNTEAFF. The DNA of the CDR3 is TGTGCCAGCAGCTTGAGACAGGACCTGATGAACACTGAAGCTTTCTTT. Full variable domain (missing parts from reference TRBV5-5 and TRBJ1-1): DAGVTQSPTHLIKTRGQQVTLRCSPISGHKSVSWYQQVLGQGPQFIFQYYEKEERGRGNFPDRFSARQFPNYSSELNVNALLLGDSALYLCASSLRQDLMNTEAFFGQGTRLTVV.

This chain's CDR3 is CASNLGGRSEQFF. CDR3 nucleotides: TGTGCCAGCAATCTGGGCGGGAGGTCCGAGCAGTTCTTC. The rearrangement links TRBV2 to TRBJ2-1; 8 bases agree with TRBD2. Trimming cost V 7 bases and J 10 bases; bases outside gene matches: 9. Germline CDR1 is SNHLY and CDR2 is FYNNEI. CDR3 length: 13 residues. Complete variable domain (other parts from reference TRBV2 and TRBJ2-1): EPEVTQTPSHQVTQMGQEVILRCVPISNHLYFYWYRQILGQKVEFLVSFYNNEISEKSEIFDDQFSVERPDGSNFTLKIRSTKLEDSAMYFCASNLGGRSEQFFGPGTRLTVL.

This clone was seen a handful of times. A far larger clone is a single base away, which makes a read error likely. The CDR3 sequence is CASKRTGGHQPQHF. CDR3 nucleotide sequence: TGTGCGAGCAAGCGGACAGGGGGCCATCAGCCCCAGCATTTT. This sequence joins TRBV27 and TRBJ1-5, with 11 bases lining up with TRBD1. CDR3 size: 14 residues. Germline V gene lookup returns CDR1 MNHEY and CDR2 SMNVEV (reference sequence).

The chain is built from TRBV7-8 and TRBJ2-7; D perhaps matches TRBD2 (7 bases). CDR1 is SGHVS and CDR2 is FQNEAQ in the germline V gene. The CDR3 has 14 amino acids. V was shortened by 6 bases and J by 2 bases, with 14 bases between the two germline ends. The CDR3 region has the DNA TGTGCCAGCAGGGTGGGGGGGGCCACCTACGAGCAGTACTTC. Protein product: CASRVGGATYEQYF.

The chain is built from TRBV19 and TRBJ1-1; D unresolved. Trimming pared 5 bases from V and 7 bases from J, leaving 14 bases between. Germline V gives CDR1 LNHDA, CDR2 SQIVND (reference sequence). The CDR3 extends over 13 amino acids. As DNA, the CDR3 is TGTGCCAGTAGTCCCGTAAGTACTCGTGAAGCTTTCTTT. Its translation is CASSPVSTREAFF.

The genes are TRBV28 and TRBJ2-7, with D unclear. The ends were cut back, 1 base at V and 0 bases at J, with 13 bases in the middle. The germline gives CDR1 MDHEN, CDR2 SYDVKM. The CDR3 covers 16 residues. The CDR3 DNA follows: TGTGCCAGCAGTTTATTCGCGTCCCAAAGCTCCTACGAGCAGTACTTC. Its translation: CASSLFASQSSYEQYF.

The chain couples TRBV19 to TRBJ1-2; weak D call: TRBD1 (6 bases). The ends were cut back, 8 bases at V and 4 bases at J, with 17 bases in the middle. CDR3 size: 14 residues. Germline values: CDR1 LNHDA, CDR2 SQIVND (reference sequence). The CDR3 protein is CASWNRAQSYGYTF. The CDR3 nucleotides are TGTGCCAGTTGGAACAGGGCCCAAAGCTATGGCTACACCTTC.

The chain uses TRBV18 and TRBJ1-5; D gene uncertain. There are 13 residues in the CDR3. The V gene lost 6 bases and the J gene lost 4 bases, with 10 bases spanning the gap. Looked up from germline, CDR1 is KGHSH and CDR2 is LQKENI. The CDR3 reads CASSRMINQPQHF. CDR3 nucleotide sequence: TGTGCCAGCTCGCGGATGATAAATCAGCCCCAGCATTTT.

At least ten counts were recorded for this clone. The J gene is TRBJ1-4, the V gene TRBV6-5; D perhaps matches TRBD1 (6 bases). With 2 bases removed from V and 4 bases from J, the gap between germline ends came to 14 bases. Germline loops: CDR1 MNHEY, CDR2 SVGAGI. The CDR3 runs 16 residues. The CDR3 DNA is TGTGCCAGCAGTTACGGGGGGGGCGCCGATAATGAAAAACTGTTTTTT. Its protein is CASSYGGGADNEKLFF.

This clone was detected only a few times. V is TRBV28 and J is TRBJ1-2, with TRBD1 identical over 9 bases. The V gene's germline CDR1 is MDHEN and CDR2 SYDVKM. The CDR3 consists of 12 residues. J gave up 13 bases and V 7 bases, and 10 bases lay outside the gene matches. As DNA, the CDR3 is TGTGCCAGCACCCAACAGGGGGCCGGTTCCACCTTC. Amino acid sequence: CASTQQGAGSTF.

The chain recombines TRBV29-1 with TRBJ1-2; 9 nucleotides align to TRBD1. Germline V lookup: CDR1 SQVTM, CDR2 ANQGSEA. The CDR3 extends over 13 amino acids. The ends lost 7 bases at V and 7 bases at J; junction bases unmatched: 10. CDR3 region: CSAWDRVGRGYTF. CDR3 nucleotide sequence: TGCAGCGCATGGGACAGGGTCGGACGTGGCTACACCTTC.

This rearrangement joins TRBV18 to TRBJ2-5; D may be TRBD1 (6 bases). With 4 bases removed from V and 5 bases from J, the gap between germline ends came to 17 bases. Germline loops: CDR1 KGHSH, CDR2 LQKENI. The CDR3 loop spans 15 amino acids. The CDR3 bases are TGTGCCAGCTCACAAAACAGGGATGTCAGGGAGACCCAGTACTTC. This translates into CASSQNRDVRETQYF.

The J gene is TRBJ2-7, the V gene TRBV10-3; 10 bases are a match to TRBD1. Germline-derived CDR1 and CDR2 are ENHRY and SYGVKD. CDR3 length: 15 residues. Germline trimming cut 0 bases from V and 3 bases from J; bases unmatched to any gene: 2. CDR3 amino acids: CAISESWDRGYEQYF. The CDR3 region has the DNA TGTGCCATCAGTGAGTCGTGGGACAGGGGCTACGAGCAGTACTTC.

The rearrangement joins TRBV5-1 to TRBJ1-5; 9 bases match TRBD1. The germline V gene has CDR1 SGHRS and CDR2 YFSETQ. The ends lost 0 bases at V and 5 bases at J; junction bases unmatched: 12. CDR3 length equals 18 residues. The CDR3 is CASSLVDRGEGVDQPQHF. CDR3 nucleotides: TGCGCCAGCAGCTTGGTTGACAGGGGGGAAGGAGTTGATCAGCCCCAGCATTTT.